Below, 21 T cell receptor beta chains from the same sample are listed, as sequenced in a study of technical replicates of blood from several donors (dated by TCRdb to the late 2010s). The library was produced with the immunoSEQ multiplex PCR assay. This immuneACCESS table, as held by TCRdb, lists in-frame sequences with V and J called but not all clones. Of the missing ones, under half trace to an unresolved V gene in checked studies; the others have no known cause. The sample table shows around 83,000 clones, and 75% to 95% are seen once. The ten most abundant clones make up around 0.37% of the sample. Sequenced material: T cells isolated from PBMCs. The source of these receptors is a human donor in good health. Some clones in this sample may be carry-over from other donors' samples.

The chain joins TRBV7-6 to TRBJ1-1, with D uncertain. This CDR3 is 13 amino acids long. Germline-derived CDR1 and CDR2 are SGHVS and FNYEAQ. Trimming cost V 3 bases and J 2 bases, with 7 bases left between them. Here the CDR3 reads CASSFGENTEAFF. CDR3 coding DNA: TGTGCCAGCAGCTTTGGAGAAAACACTGAAGCTTTCTTT. The variable domain in full, completed from reference TRBV7-6 and TRBJ1-1, reads GAGVSQSPRYKVTKRGQDVALRCDPISGHVSLYWYRQALGQGPEFLTYFNYEAQQDKSGLPNDRFSAERPEGSISTLTIQRTEQRDSAMYRCASSFGENTEAFFGQGTRLTVV.

J is TRBJ2-5 and V is TRBV5-4, with D unresolved. Germline-derived CDR1 and CDR2 are SGHNT and YYREEE (reference sequence). The CDR3 covers 13 residues. The ends were cut back, 4 bases at V and 5 bases at J, with 12 bases in the middle. CDR3 amino acids: CASSENRRETQYF. The CDR3 region has the DNA TGTGCCAGCAGCGAAAACCGTCGGGAGACCCAGTACTTC.

The chain employs TRBV7-2 and TRBJ1-1; 9 nucleotides match TRBD1. The length of the CDR3 is 14 residues. V was pared by 5 bases and J by 4 bases, with 5 bases of the junction left unmatched. Germline-derived CDR1 and CDR2 are SGHTA and FQGNSA. DNA of the CDR3: TGTGCCAGCAGCCTAGGGACAGGGACCACTGAAGCTTTCTTT. Protein sequence: CASSLGTGTTEAFF.

The rearrangement uses TRBV19 and TRBJ2-1; 11 nucleotides match TRBD2. Trimming took 3 bases from V and 7 from J; bases not matched to a gene: 8. CDR1 LNHDA and CDR2 SQIVND come from the germline V gene (reference sequence). This CDR3 region has 16 residues. In DNA form, the CDR3 reads TGTGCCAGTAGTATCCCCACTAGCGGGAGTGTTAATGAGCAGTTCTTC. The encoded protein is CASSIPTSGSVNEQFF.

The V call is TRBV5-1, the J call TRBJ2-7; 8 bases fit TRBD2. The CDR3 is made up of 14 amino acids. Trimming removed 4 bases from V and 6 bases from J; junction bases left unmatched: 9. CDR1 is SGHRS, CDR2 YFSETQ, per germline. The CDR3 reads CASSLGLVSGEQYF. The CDR3 region has the DNA TGCGCCAGCAGCCTGGGACTAGTGTCAGGCGAGCAGTACTTC.

The chain couples TRBV11-2 to TRBJ1-2; 9 nucleotides match TRBD1. The CDR3 spans 16 residues. Looked up from germline, CDR1 is SGHAT and CDR2 is FQNNGV. The junction had 13 bases not matched to a gene; V was cut back by 7 bases and J by 4 bases. The CDR3 spells CASNPPGQGFRYGYTF. The CDR3 DNA sequence: TGTGCCAGCAACCCTCCGGGACAGGGATTTCGCTATGGCTACACCTTC.

V is TRBV2 and J is TRBJ1-1; no clear D. Germline V gene data show CDR1 as SNHLY and CDR2 as FYNNEI. The CDR3 extends over 13 amino acids. Trimming removed 4 bases at V and 0 bases at J, with 6 bases between. The CDR3 DNA reads TGTGCCAGCAGTGTAGAGCTGAACACTGAAGCTTTCTTT. This translates into CASSVELNTEAFF. Together with reference TRBV2 and TRBJ1-1, the CDR3 gives the full variable domain: EPEVTQTPSHQVTQMGQEVILRCVPISNHLYFYWYRQILGQKVEFLVSFYNNEISEKSEIFDDQFSVERPDGSNFTLKIRSTKLEDSAMYFCASSVELNTEAFFGQGTRLTVV.

The rearrangement uses TRBV30 and TRBJ2-3; 7 bases fit TRBD1. The V segment lost 7 bases and the J segment 0 bases; nucleotides outside the gene matches: 10. CDR3 size: 15 residues. Germline-derived CDR1 and CDR2 are GTSNPN and SVGIG (reference sequence). CDR3 nucleotides: TGTGCCTCAGCACGCACAGGGGCTAGCACAGATACGCAGTATTTT. Translating gives CASARTGASTDTQYF.

The chain's CDR3 is CASYWRDYEQYF. The DNA for the CDR3 is TGTGCCAGCTACTGGCGGGACTACGAGCAGTACTTC. The V call is TRBV6-1, the J call TRBJ2-7, with D possibly matching TRBD2 (6 bases). The CDR3 contains 12 residues. Germline V gene data show CDR1 as MNHNS and CDR2 as SASEGT. Trimming removed 8 bases from V and 3 bases from J, with 11 bases in between.

V gene TRBV5-4 combines with J gene TRBJ2-3; 10 bases map to TRBD1. Germline lookup yields CDR1 SGHNT and CDR2 YYREEE (reference sequence). V gave up 0 bases and J gave up 0 bases; unmatched junction bases: 1. The CDR3 has 16 residues. In DNA form, the CDR3 reads TGTGCCAGCAGCTTGGGGGGACAGGGGAGCACAGATACGCAGTATTTT. It is translated as CASSLGGQGSTDTQYF. Full variable domain (missing parts from reference TRBV5-4 and TRBJ2-3): ETGVTQSPTHLIKTRGQQVTLRCSSQSGHNTVSWYQQALGQGPQFIFQYYREEENGRGNFPPRFSGLQFPNYSSELNVNALELDDSALYLCASSLGGQGSTDTQYFGPGTRLTVL.

This clone was counted a single time. This sequence joins TRBV30 and TRBJ1-2; maybe TRBD1 (6 bases). Germline values: CDR1 GTSNPN, CDR2 SVGIG (reference sequence). The V gene lost 2 bases and the J gene lost 3 bases, with 16 bases spanning the gap. The CDR3 spans 15 residues. CDR3 nucleotides: TGTGCCTGGAGTCCATTTTCAGGGGTAGACTATGGCTACACCTTC. As protein: CAWSPFSGVDYGYTF.

The chain links TRBV13 to TRBJ2-1; D perhaps matches TRBD2 (5 bases). Deletions cut 3 bases from V and 7 bases from J, with 10 bases between. Germline V gene data show CDR1 as PRHDT and CDR2 as FYEKMQ (reference sequence). The CDR3 consists of 13 residues. The CDR3 sequence: CASSFGEVNEQFF. CDR3 DNA: TGTGCCAGCAGCTTCGGGGAAGTAAATGAGCAGTTCTTC. The whole variable domain, remainder taken from reference TRBV13 and TRBJ2-1, is AAGVIQSPRHLIKEKRETATLKCYPIPRHDTVYWYQQGPGQDPQFLISFYEKMQSDKGSIPDRFSAQQFSDYHSELNMSSLELGDSALYFCASSFGEVNEQFFGPGTRLTVL.

The table lists this clone with a count of one. This chain joins TRBV7-2 and TRBJ2-7, with D perhaps matching TRBD2 (5 bases). This CDR3 has 13 amino acids. V dropped 4 bases and J dropped 2 bases, with 9 bases sitting between them. Germline CDR1 and CDR2: SGHTA and FQGNSA. The CDR3 region has the DNA TGTGCCAGCAGCTCGAGGGCCGCCTACGAGCAGTACTTC. The encoded protein is CASSSRAAYEQYF.

The chain couples TRBV4-2 to TRBJ2-1; 8 bases are a match to TRBD2. CDR1 is LGHNA and CDR2 is YNFKEQ in the germline V gene. The junction had 10 bases not matched to a gene; V was cut back by 1 base and J by 5 bases. The CDR3 has 17 amino acids. In DNA, the CDR3 is TGTGCCAGCAGCCAAGCAGAGGAGCGGGAGATAGACAATGAGCAGTTCTTC. Its protein product is CASSQAEEREIDNEQFF.

The chain couples TRBV7-3 to TRBJ2-2; 7 positions match TRBD1. With 5 bases clipped from V and 2 bases from J, the junction kept 2 bases outside the gene matches. CDR1 and CDR2 from the germline V gene are SGHTA and FQGTGA. CDR3 length: 14 residues. CDR3 nucleotides: TGTGCCAGCAGCCGACAGGGTAACACCGGGGAGCTGTTTTTT. As protein: CASSRQGNTGELFF.

The gene calls are TRBV6-1 and TRBJ1-5; 10 nucleotides match TRBD1. V shed 6 bases, J shed 3 bases, and the junction held 5 bases outside the gene matches. The CDR3 extends over 15 amino acids. Per the germline V gene, CDR1 is MNHNS and CDR2 is SASEGT. The chain's CDR3 is CASRFGTGANQPQHF. The CDR3 coding sequence is TGTGCCAGCAGGTTCGGGACAGGGGCCAATCAGCCCCAGCATTTT.

The V call is TRBV9, the J call TRBJ1-1; TRBD1 is a possible D gene (6 bases). The CDR3 covers 12 residues. Germline-derived CDR1 and CDR2 are SGDLS and YYNGEE. Trimming shortened V by 3 bases and J by 5 bases, and 8 bases separated the two germline ends. The CDR3 region is CASSGTATEAFF. The CDR3 DNA is TGTGCCAGCAGCGGGACAGCTACTGAAGCTTTCTTT.

In this sample, this clone turned up a few times. The genes are TRBV20-1 and TRBJ1-1; D is uncertain. V gave up 6 bases and J gave up 2 bases, with 7 bases separating them. The CDR3 has 11 residues. Germline V gene sequence: CDR1 DFQATT, CDR2 SNEGSKA (reference sequence). Written as DNA, the CDR3 is TGCAGTGCCCACAGAAACACTGAAGCTTTCTTT. Encoded protein: CSAHRNTEAFF.

The chain links TRBV27 to TRBJ2-3, with D perhaps matching TRBD1 (5 bases). The V end was cut by 3 bases, the J end by 8 bases, with 9 bases between. The germline V gene has CDR1 MNHEY and CDR2 SMNVEV (reference sequence). The CDR3 totals 12 residues. The CDR3 DNA is TGTGCCAGCAGTTTGCAGGGCGGTACGCAGTATTTT. Translating it yields CASSLQGGTQYF.

This chain uses TRBV6-5 with TRBJ2-7; D unresolved. The CDR3 contains 12 residues. V shed 2 bases and J shed 2 bases, with 4 bases lying between them. Germline V gene lookup returns CDR1 MNHEY and CDR2 SVGAGI. The CDR3 bases are TGTGCCAGCAGTTACGACACCTACGAGCAGTACTTC. This translates into CASSYDTYEQYF.

CDR3 amino acids: CASRAGTGMTGELFF. The DNA of the CDR3 is TGTGCCAGCAGGGCCGGGACAGGGATGACCGGGGAGCTGTTTTTT. The chain combines TRBV27 with TRBJ2-2, with TRBD1 matching 9 bases. This CDR3 spans 15 amino acids. Germline V gene lookup returns CDR1 MNHEY and CDR2 SMNVEV (reference sequence). V was pared by 6 bases and J by 5 bases, with 7 bases of the junction left unmatched.